These 15 T cell receptor beta chains share one sample of origin, sequenced in a study of blood T cell repertoires in COVID-19. Repertoires were generated with immunoSEQ multiplex PCR, while TCRdb's copy carries only in-frame clones and drops some. The data show around 330,000 clones, about 89% seen once. Sequencing used PBMCs or T cells enriched from blood (not recorded which). The receptors were gathered from a woman aged 40 to 49 who had recovered from COVID-19.

This clone was observed a single time. The J gene is TRBJ2-1, the V gene TRBV2, with 11 bases matching TRBD1. The CDR3 contains 15 residues. V dropped 8 bases and J dropped 9; count of bases not matched to a gene: 12. The germline CDR1 and CDR2 sequences are SNHLY and FYNNEI. CDR3 loop: CASVWDRGSNGEQFF. For the CDR3, the DNA is TGTGCCAGCGTCTGGGACAGGGGGTCCAATGGTGAGCAGTTCTTC.

This chain connects TRBV6-5 to TRBJ2-2; D is possibly TRBD2 (6 bases). The CDR3 is 15 amino acids. Germline V lookup: CDR1 MNHEY, CDR2 SVGAGI. Trimming shortened V by 0 bases and J by 13 bases, and 18 bases separated the two germline ends. For the CDR3, the DNA is TGTGCCAGCAGTTACTCTCTAGCGACTCAAGGCTGGCTGTTTTTT. Translating it yields CASSYSLATQGWLFF.

The chain recombines TRBV7-8 with TRBJ1-4; unclear D gene. The CDR3 extends over 15 amino acids. Germline loops: CDR1 SGHVS, CDR2 FQNEAQ. Trimming pared 5 bases from V and 5 bases from J, leaving 15 bases between. Here the CDR3 DNA reads TGTGCCAGCAGCCCAAGGCAAACGGGGAATGAAAAACTGTTTTTT. Its protein is CASSPRQTGNEKLFF.

V usage is TRBV11-2 and J usage is TRBJ2-5; 8 positions agree with TRBD1. The CDR3 is 16 amino acids. Germline CDR1 and CDR2: SGHAT and FQNNGV. Trimming removed 5 bases from V and 5 bases from J; junction bases left unmatched: 13. CDR3 coding DNA: TGTGCCAGCAGCCTCGATCGAGGCACAGGGGGGGAGACCCAGTACTTC. Translated: CASSLDRGTGGETQYF.

The DNA of the CDR3 is TGTGCCAGTAGTATCAGGAAGGGGGAAGGTGGCGAGCAGTACTTC. Protein sequence: CASSIRKGEGGEQYF. This chain connects TRBV19 to TRBJ2-7; D possibly corresponds to TRBD1 (6 bases). CDR3 size: 15 residues. Germline V gene data show CDR1 as LNHDA and CDR2 as SQIVND (reference sequence). V was shortened by 3 bases and J by 6 bases, with 18 bases between the two germline ends. Based on the CDR3 plus reference TRBV19 and TRBJ2-7, the full variable domain is DGGITQSPKYLFRKEGQNVTLSCEQNLNHDAMYWYRQDPGQGLRLIYYSQIVNDFQKGDIAEGYSVSREKKESFPLTVTSAQKNPTAFYLCASSIRKGEGGEQYFGPGTRLTVT.

The chain employs TRBV4-1 and TRBJ1-4, with 9 bases fitting TRBD1. V shed 3 bases and J 3 bases; nucleotides not matched to a gene: 5. From germline, CDR1 is MGHRA and CDR2 YSYEKL. The CDR3 length is 16 residues. CDR3 protein: CASSQTGGRANEKLFF. The CDR3 DNA is TGCGCCAGCAGCCAGACAGGGGGTAGAGCTAATGAAAAACTGTTTTTT.

The chain employs TRBV27 and TRBJ2-1; D unclear. The CDR3 extends over 13 amino acids. The ends were cut back, 7 bases at V and 0 bases at J, with 7 bases in the middle. CDR1 is MNHEY, CDR2 SMNVEV, per germline (reference sequence). The CDR3 here is CASKESSYNEQFF. CDR3 sequence (DNA): TGTGCCAGCAAGGAGAGCTCCTACAATGAGCAGTTCTTC.

This clone was seen a handful of times. V gene TRBV5-5 combines with J gene TRBJ2-1, with a possible D match to TRBD2 (6 bases). The CDR3 is 16 residues long. V was clipped by 0 bases and J by 1 base, with 11 bases between them. Per germline, CDR1 SGHKS and CDR2 YYEKEE (reference sequence). CDR3: CASSLVPAGSYNEQFF. The CDR3 nucleotides read TGTGCCAGCAGCTTGGTCCCAGCGGGTTCCTACAATGAGCAGTTCTTC.

The chain carries TRBV25-1 and TRBJ2-7; 14 nucleotides agree with TRBD2. The V gene's germline CDR1 is MGHDK and CDR2 SYGVNS. Germline trimming cut 5 bases from V and 5 bases from J; bases unmatched to any gene: 5. This CDR3 comprises 15 residues. The CDR3 sequence: CASSRLAGGVDEQYF. The CDR3 DNA reads TGTGCCAGCAGTAGACTAGCGGGAGGGGTCGACGAGCAGTACTTC.

Comments on this clone: The sample carries other DNA sequences with the same CDR3. The chain has TRBV7-2 and TRBJ2-7; D not resolved. V was pared by 5 bases and J by 3 bases, with 8 bases between. The CDR3 contains 12 residues. Germline values: CDR1 SGHTA, CDR2 FQGNSA. The CDR3: CASSPQIYEQYF. CDR3 nucleotides: TGTGCCAGCAGCCCCCAAATCTACGAGCAGTACTTC.

The chain recombines TRBV12-3 or TRBV12-4 with TRBJ1-6, with no clear D. The CDR3 has 12 amino acids. Trimming removed 3 bases at V and 8 bases at J, with 5 bases between. The CDR3 DNA follows: TGTGCCAGCAGTTTTCAGGATTCACCCCTCCACTTT. It is translated as CASSFQDSPLHF.

The rearrangement links TRBV7-9 to TRBJ1-1; D is unclear. This CDR3 contains 14 residues. V gave up 5 bases and J gave up 1 base, with 11 bases separating them. The germline V gene has CDR1 SEHNR and CDR2 FQNEAQ (reference sequence). In DNA form, the CDR3 reads TGTGCCAGCAGCCCAGCAGGTAGGAACACTGAAGCTTTCTTT. This codes for CASSPAGRNTEAFF.

This clone has just one count. The chain joins TRBV13 to TRBJ1-6; 8 bases agree with TRBD1. The germline V gene has CDR1 PRHDT and CDR2 FYEKMQ (reference sequence). The CDR3 runs 14 residues. The J segment lost 6 bases and the V segment lost 10 bases, leaving 8 bases of the junction unmatched. CDR3 residues: CATQGQEINSPLHF. CDR3 nucleotide sequence: TGTGCCACCCAGGGACAGGAGATTAATTCACCCCTCCACTTT.

V usage is TRBV27 and J usage is TRBJ2-3; D perhaps matches TRBD2 (6 bases). The V gene's germline CDR1 is MNHEY and CDR2 SMNVEV (reference sequence). V lost 5 bases to trimming and J lost 0 bases, with 15 bases between them. There are 16 residues in the CDR3. This CDR3 is CASSLSGPVSTDTQYF. Here the CDR3 DNA reads TGTGCCAGCAGTCTTAGCGGCCCTGTAAGCACAGATACGCAGTATTTT.

For this clone: This CDR3 is also generated by other DNA sequences in the sample. The chain employs TRBV12-3 or TRBV12-4 and TRBJ1-2; TRBD1 might be the D (6 bases). The CDR3 totals 13 residues. V was trimmed by 2 bases and J by 2 bases, leaving 6 bases between them. In nucleotides, the CDR3 is TGTGCCAGCAGTTTAACAGGGAACTATGGCTACACCTTC. It yields the protein CASSLTGNYGYTF.